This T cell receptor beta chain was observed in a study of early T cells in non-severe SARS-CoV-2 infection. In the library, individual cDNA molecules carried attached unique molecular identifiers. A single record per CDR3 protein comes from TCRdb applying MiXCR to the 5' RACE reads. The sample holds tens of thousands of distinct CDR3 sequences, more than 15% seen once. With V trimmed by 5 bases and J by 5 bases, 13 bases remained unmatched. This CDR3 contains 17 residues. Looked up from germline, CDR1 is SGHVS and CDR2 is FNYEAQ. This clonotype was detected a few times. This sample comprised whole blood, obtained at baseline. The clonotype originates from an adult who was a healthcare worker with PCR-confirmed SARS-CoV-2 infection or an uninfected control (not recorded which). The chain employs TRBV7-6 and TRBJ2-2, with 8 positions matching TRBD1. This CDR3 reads CASSLDRGKYLTGELFF. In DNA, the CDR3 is TGTGCCAGCAGCCTAGACAGGGGAAAATATTTGACCGGGGAGCTGTTTTTT.